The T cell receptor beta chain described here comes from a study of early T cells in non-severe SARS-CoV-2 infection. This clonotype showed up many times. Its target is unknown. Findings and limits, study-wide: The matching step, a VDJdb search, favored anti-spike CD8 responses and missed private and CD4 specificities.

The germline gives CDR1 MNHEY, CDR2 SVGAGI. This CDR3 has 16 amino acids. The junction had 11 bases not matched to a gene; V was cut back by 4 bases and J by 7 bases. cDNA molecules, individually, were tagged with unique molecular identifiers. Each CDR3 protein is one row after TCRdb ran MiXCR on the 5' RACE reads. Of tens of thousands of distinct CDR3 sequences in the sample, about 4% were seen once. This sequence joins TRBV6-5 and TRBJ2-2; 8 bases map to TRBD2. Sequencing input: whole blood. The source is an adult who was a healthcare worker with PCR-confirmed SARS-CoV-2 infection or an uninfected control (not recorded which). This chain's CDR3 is CASSSKRTSLGGELFF. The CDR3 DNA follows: TGTGCCAGCAGTTCCAAACGGACTAGCTTGGGCGGGGAGCTGTTTTTT.